This record concerns one T cell receptor beta chain sequence. What it binds is not known. The method was immunoSEQ multiplex PCR; TCRdb's version includes in-frame clones alone and lacks a portion of them. This sample carries fewer than 150,000 clones, 84% of them seen once, and the ten largest clones take around 3.3%. This sample was included in a study of cytotoxic CD8 clonotypes in ibrutinib-treated CLL. Study findings and constraints: Baseline levels were approached again at progression, after clonality had risen at ibrutinib response.

This clonotype was sampled from a human donor with chronic lymphocytic leukemia. Sequenced here: PBMCs, sampled after 24 months of ibrutinib treatment.

The CDR3 DNA follows: TGTGCCAGCAGCTCCCTCGCTCGGGACTACACCTTC. Its translation: CASSSLARDYTF. The chain couples TRBV7-6 to TRBJ1-2; D ambiguous. The V gene's germline CDR1 is SGHVS and CDR2 FNYEAQ. CDR3 length: 12 amino acids. The V gene lost 4 bases and the J gene lost 10 bases, with 13 bases spanning the gap.